These T cell receptor beta chains were read from a single sample in a study of OX40 agonist ivuxolimab in advanced cancers. The method was immunoSEQ multiplex PCR; TCRdb's version includes in-frame clones alone and lacks a portion of them. The table lists under 40,000 clones, 84% of them singletons. Source: CD4+ or CD8+ T cells sorted from blood, taken in a trial of the OX40 agonist ivuxolimab. The receptor source for this set is an adult with an advanced solid tumor such as melanoma, head and neck, liver or kidney cancer. Both conserved end residues are part of each CDR3. Fields, in order: clone size, J gene, D gene, V gene, CDR3 protein, CDR3 DNA. A D gene is named only where the DNA matches it firmly. The size entry is marked missing in some rows and otherwise reads once, few, many or a size class.

clone_size: NA; j_call: TRBJ1-4; d_call: NA; v_call: TRBV7-9; cdr3_aa: CASSIGQPNEKLFF; cdr3_nt: TGTGCCAGCAGCATTGGACAGCCTAATGAAAAACTGTTTTTT
clone_size: NA; j_call: TRBJ2-1; d_call: TRBD2; v_call: TRBV2; cdr3_aa: CASSVSGGDTTKQFF; cdr3_nt: TGTGCCAGCAGTGTTAGCGGGGGGGACACGACTAAGCAGTTCTTC
clone_size: NA; j_call: TRBJ2-7; d_call: TRBD1; v_call: TRBV18; cdr3_aa: CASSPPGTGPYEQYF; cdr3_nt: TGTGCCAGCTCACCACCAGGGACAGGACCCTACGAGCAGTACTTC
clone_size: NA; j_call: TRBJ2-7; d_call: TRBD2; v_call: TRBV4-1; cdr3_aa: CASSQEAGVSYEQYF; cdr3_nt: TGCGCCAGCAGCCAAGAGGCGGGAGTCTCCTACGAGCAGTACTTC
clone_size: NA; j_call: TRBJ2-7; d_call: TRBD1; v_call: TRBV19; cdr3_aa: CASSISGQGSYEQYF; cdr3_nt: TGTGCCAGTAGTATATCGGGACAGGGCTCCTACGAGCAGTACTTC
clone_size: NA; j_call: TRBJ1-5; d_call: TRBD1; v_call: TRBV5-5; cdr3_aa: CASSFMTGQDQPQHF; cdr3_nt: TGTGCCAGCAGCTTTATGACAGGGCAGGATCAGCCCCAGCATTTT
clone_size: NA; j_call: TRBJ1-5; d_call: TRBD1; v_call: TRBV19; cdr3_aa: CASSLSGGSNQPQHF; cdr3_nt: TGTGCCAGTAGCCTGTCAGGGGGGAGCAATCAGCCCCAGCATTTT
clone_size: NA; j_call: TRBJ1-1; d_call: TRBD1; v_call: TRBV7-2; cdr3_aa: CASSFDRGRTEAFF; cdr3_nt: TGTGCCAGCAGCTTCGACAGGGGGCGAACTGAAGCTTTCTTT
clone_size: NA; j_call: TRBJ1-1; d_call: NA; v_call: TRBV7-8; cdr3_aa: CASSLSRANTEAFF; cdr3_nt: TGTGCCAGCAGCTTATCCAGGGCAAACACTGAAGCTTTCTTT
clone_size: NA; j_call: TRBJ2-4; d_call: TRBD2; v_call: TRBV5-1; cdr3_aa: CASSFNPGTSNDIQYF; cdr3_nt: TGCGCCAGCAGCTTCAACCCCGGGACTAGCAATGACATTCAGTACTTC
clone_size: NA; j_call: TRBJ2-5; d_call: TRBD2; v_call: TRBV29-1; cdr3_aa: CSVMRGLAGFQETQYF; cdr3_nt: TGCAGCGTAATGCGGGGGCTAGCGGGGTTCCAAGAGACCCAGTACTTC
clone_size: NA; j_call: TRBJ1-1; d_call: NA; v_call: TRBV28; cdr3_aa: CASSPLNELNTEAFF; cdr3_nt: TGTGCCAGCAGTCCGCTAAACGAACTTAACACTGAAGCTTTCTTT
clone_size: NA; j_call: TRBJ2-1; d_call: NA; v_call: TRBV2; cdr3_aa: CASSEWGTTSSYNEQFF; cdr3_nt: TGTGCCAGCAGTGAGTGGGGCACTACAAGCTCCTACAATGAGCAGTTCTTC
clone_size: NA; j_call: TRBJ2-7; d_call: TRBD1; v_call: TRBV18; cdr3_aa: CASSPGTGAYEQYF; cdr3_nt: TGTGCCAGCTCACCAGGGACAGGGGCCTACGAGCAGTACTTC
clone_size: NA; j_call: TRBJ2-1; d_call: TRBD2; v_call: TRBV11-2; cdr3_aa: CASSSGTIHNEQFF; cdr3_nt: TGTGCCAGCAGTTCCGGGACTATCCACAATGAGCAGTTCTTC
clone_size: NA; j_call: TRBJ2-7; d_call: NA; v_call: TRBV10-1; cdr3_aa: CASSYPHDTRIDYEQYF; cdr3_nt: TGCGCCAGCAGTTATCCCCACGACACGAGAATAGATTACGAGCAGTACTTC
clone_size: few; j_call: TRBJ1-4; d_call: NA; v_call: TRBV7-2; cdr3_aa: CASSLTRREKLFF; cdr3_nt: TGTGCCAGCAGCCTAACTAGAAGGGAAAAACTGTTTTTT
clone_size: NA; j_call: TRBJ2-1; d_call: TRBD1; v_call: TRBV11-1; cdr3_aa: CASSLEGTDNEQFF; cdr3_nt: TGTGCCAGCAGCTTAGAAGGGACAGACAATGAGCAGTTCTTC
clone_size: NA; j_call: TRBJ2-1; d_call: NA; v_call: TRBV19; cdr3_aa: CASSIWTASSYNEQFF; cdr3_nt: TGTGCCAGTAGTATTTGGACTGCTAGCTCCTACAATGAGCAGTTCTTC
clone_size: NA; j_call: TRBJ2-3; d_call: TRBD1; v_call: TRBV6-5; cdr3_aa: CASSSRTGGRDTQYF; cdr3_nt: TGTGCCAGCAGTTCTAGGACAGGGGGTAGGGATACGCAGTATTTT
clone_size: few; j_call: TRBJ2-3; d_call: TRBD2; v_call: TRBV11-2; cdr3_aa: CASSKTSGGARDTQYF; cdr3_nt: TGTGCCAGCAGCAAGACTAGCGGGGGGGCCAGAGATACGCAGTATTTT
clone_size: NA; j_call: TRBJ2-1; d_call: NA; v_call: TRBV18; cdr3_aa: CASSLLADEQFF; cdr3_nt: TGTGCCAGCTCACTGCTAGCAGATGAGCAGTTCTTC
clone_size: NA; j_call: TRBJ2-3; d_call: NA; v_call: TRBV19; cdr3_aa: CASSGTGRTDTQYF; cdr3_nt: TGTGCCAGTAGTGGCACAGGGCGCACAGATACGCAGTATTTT
clone_size: NA; j_call: TRBJ1-5; d_call: TRBD1; v_call: TRBV7-2; cdr3_aa: CASSPGGRNQPQHF; cdr3_nt: TGTGCCAGCAGCCCAGGGGGACGCAATCAGCCCCAGCATTTT
clone_size: NA; j_call: TRBJ1-4; d_call: TRBD1; v_call: TRBV7-6; cdr3_aa: CASSLRQGTNEKLFF; cdr3_nt: TGTGCCAGCAGCCTCCGACAGGGAACTAATGAAAAACTGTTTTTT
clone_size: NA; j_call: TRBJ2-3; d_call: TRBD2; v_call: TRBV19; cdr3_aa: CASSNGLAGGNTQYF; cdr3_nt: TGTGCCAGTAGTAACGGACTAGCGGGAGGGAATACGCAGTATTTT
clone_size: NA; j_call: TRBJ2-7; d_call: TRBD1; v_call: TRBV7-9; cdr3_aa: CASSLGRTGEINEQYF; cdr3_nt: TGTGCCAGCAGCTTAGGTAGGACAGGGGAGATAAACGAGCAGTACTTC
clone_size: NA; j_call: TRBJ2-3; d_call: NA; v_call: TRBV6-6; cdr3_aa: CASSYGTQGTDTQYF; cdr3_nt: TGTGCCAGCAGTTACGGGACTCAAGGCACAGATACGCAGTATTTT
clone_size: NA; j_call: TRBJ2-1; d_call: NA; v_call: TRBV7-9; cdr3_aa: CASMPGPYNEQFF; cdr3_nt: TGTGCCAGCATGCCAGGGCCCTACAATGAGCAGTTCTTC
clone_size: few; j_call: TRBJ1-1; d_call: NA; v_call: TRBV19; cdr3_aa: CASSILRDTEAFF; cdr3_nt: TGTGCCAGTAGTATTTTACGGGACACTGAAGCTTTCTTT
clone_size: NA; j_call: TRBJ1-4; d_call: NA; v_call: TRBV2; cdr3_aa: CASSEFDYYTGEKLFF; cdr3_nt: TGTGCCAGCAGTGAATTTGACTATTATACGGGTGAAAAACTGTTTTTT
clone_size: once; j_call: TRBJ2-2; d_call: NA; v_call: TRBV7-6; cdr3_aa: CASSLGGLSTGELFF; cdr3_nt: TGTGCCAGCAGCTTAGGCGGGCTGAGCACCGGGGAGCTGTTTTTT
clone_size: NA; j_call: TRBJ1-5; d_call: NA; v_call: TRBV5-1; cdr3_aa: CASSLEAVSAGNQPQHF; cdr3_nt: TGCGCCAGCAGCTTGGAGGCAGTTTCGGCGGGCAATCAGCCCCAGCATTTT
clone_size: NA; j_call: TRBJ2-2; d_call: NA; v_call: TRBV6-1; cdr3_aa: CASSQLRNTGELFF; cdr3_nt: TGTGCCAGCTCCCAACTTAGGAACACCGGGGAGCTGTTTTTT
clone_size: once; j_call: TRBJ2-3; d_call: NA; v_call: TRBV7-6; cdr3_aa: CASSFARADTQYF; cdr3_nt: TGTGCCAGCAGCTTTGCGAGGGCAGATACGCAGTATTTT